This T cell receptor (beta chain) was identified in a study of T cell responses to AZD1222 COVID-19 vaccine. This table comes from immunoSEQ multiplex PCR, and its TCRdb copy is limited to in-frame clones, with some not included. In the table there are about 97,000 clones, about 88% of which are singletons. Per the germline V gene, CDR1 is SGHRS and CDR2 is YFSETQ. V was cut by 4 bases and J by 0 bases, with 13 bases left in between. This CDR3 has 15 residues. The source was peripheral blood, collected on day 0 of AZD1222 vaccination. The sequence came from an adult in good health. The chain joins TRBV5-1 to TRBJ1-1; D is unresolved. The CDR3 bases are TGCGCCAGCAGCCCCCAGGCCGGTTTGAACACTGAAGCTTTCTTT. Protein: CASSPQAGLNTEAFF.